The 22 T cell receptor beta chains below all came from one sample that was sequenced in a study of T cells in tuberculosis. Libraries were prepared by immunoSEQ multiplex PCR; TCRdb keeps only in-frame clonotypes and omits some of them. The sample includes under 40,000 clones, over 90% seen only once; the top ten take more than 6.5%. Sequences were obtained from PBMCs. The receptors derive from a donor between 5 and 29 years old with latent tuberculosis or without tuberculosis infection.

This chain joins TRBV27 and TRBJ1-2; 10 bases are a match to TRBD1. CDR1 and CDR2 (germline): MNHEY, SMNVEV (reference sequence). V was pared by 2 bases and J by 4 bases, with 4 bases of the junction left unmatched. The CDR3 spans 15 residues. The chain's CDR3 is CASSLQGQGSYGYTF. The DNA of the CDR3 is TGTGCCAGCAGTTTACAGGGACAGGGGTCCTATGGCTACACCTTC.

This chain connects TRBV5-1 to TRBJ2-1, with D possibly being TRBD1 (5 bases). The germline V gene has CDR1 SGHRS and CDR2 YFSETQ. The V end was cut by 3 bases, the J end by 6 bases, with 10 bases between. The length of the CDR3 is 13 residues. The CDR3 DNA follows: TGCGCCAGCAGCTACGACAGTTTCAATGAGCAGTTCTTC. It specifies CASSYDSFNEQFF.

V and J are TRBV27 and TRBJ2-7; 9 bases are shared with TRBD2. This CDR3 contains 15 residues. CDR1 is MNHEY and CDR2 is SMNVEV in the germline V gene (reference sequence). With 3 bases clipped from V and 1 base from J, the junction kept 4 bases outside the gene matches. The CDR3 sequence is CASSFTSGRSYEQYF. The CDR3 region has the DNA TGTGCCAGCAGTTTTACTAGCGGGCGGTCCTACGAGCAGTACTTC.

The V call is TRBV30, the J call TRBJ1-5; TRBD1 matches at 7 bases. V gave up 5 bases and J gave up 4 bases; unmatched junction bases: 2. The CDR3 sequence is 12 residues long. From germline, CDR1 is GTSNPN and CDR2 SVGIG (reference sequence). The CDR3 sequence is CAWGDSNQPQHF. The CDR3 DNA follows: TGTGCCTGGGGGGACAGTAATCAGCCCCAGCATTTT.

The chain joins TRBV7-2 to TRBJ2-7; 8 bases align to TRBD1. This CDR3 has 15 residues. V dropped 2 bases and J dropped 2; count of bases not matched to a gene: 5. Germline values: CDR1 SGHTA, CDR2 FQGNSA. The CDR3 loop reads CASSLRDRGPYEQYF. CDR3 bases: TGTGCCAGCAGCTTACGAGACAGGGGCCCCTACGAGCAGTACTTC.

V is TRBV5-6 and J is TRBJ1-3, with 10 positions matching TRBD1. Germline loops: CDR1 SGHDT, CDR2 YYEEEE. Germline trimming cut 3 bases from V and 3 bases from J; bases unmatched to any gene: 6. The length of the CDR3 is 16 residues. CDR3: CASSSTGGEYGNTIYF. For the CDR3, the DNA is TGTGCCAGCAGCTCGACAGGGGGCGAGTATGGAAACACCATATATTTT.

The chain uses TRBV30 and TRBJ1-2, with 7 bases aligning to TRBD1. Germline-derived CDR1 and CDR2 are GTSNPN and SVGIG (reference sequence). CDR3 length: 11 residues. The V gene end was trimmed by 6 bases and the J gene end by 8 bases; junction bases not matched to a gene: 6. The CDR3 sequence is CACPRTGGYTF. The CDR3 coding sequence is TGTGCCTGCCCGAGGACAGGCGGCTACACCTTC.

Here the CDR3 DNA reads TGTGCCAGCAGTGTTTTCCAGAATCAGCCCCAGCATTTT. As protein: CASSVFQNQPQHF. The chain employs TRBV2 and TRBJ1-5, with D unresolved. Between the trimmed V and J ends, which lost 4 bases and 4 bases, there was a span of 8 bases. The CDR3 runs to 13 residues. Germline V gene sequence: CDR1 SNHLY, CDR2 FYNNEI.

CDR3 loop: CAITEDRGNQETQYF. The CDR3 DNA reads as TGTGCCATCACCGAGGACAGAGGAAACCAAGAGACCCAGTACTTC. The chain joins TRBV10-3 to TRBJ2-5, with D maybe TRBD1 (6 bases). The CDR3 extends over 15 amino acids. CDR1 and CDR2 from the germline V gene are ENHRY and SYGVKD. The germline V and J ends were trimmed by 7 bases and 0 bases, with 15 bases remaining between them.

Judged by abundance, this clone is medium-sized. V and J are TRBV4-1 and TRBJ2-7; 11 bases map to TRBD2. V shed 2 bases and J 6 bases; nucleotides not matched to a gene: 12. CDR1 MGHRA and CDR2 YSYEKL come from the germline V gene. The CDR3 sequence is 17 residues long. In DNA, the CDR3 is TGCGCCAGCAGCCAAAGTAGCGGGGGGGACTCCCCTTCCGAGCAGTACTTC. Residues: CASSQSSGGDSPSEQYF.

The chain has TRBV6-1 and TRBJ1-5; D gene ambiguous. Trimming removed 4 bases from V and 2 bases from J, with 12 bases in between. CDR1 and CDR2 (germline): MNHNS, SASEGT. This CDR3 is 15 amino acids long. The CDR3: CASSGASTGNQPQHF. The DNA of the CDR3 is TGTGCCAGCAGTGGCGCCTCAACGGGCAATCAGCCCCAGCATTTT.

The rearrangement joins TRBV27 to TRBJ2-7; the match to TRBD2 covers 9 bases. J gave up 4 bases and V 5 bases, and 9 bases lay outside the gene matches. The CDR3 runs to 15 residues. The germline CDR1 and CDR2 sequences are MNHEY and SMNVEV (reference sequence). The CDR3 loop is CASSRGTSRIYEQYF. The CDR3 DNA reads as TGTGCCAGCAGTCGGGGGACTAGCAGAATATACGAGCAGTACTTC.

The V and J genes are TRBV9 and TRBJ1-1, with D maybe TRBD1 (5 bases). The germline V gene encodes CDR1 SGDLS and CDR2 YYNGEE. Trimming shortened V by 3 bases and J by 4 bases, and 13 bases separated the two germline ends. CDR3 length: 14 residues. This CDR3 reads CASSALGGPTEAFF. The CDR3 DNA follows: TGTGCCAGCAGCGCATTGGGGGGACCCACTGAAGCTTTCTTT.

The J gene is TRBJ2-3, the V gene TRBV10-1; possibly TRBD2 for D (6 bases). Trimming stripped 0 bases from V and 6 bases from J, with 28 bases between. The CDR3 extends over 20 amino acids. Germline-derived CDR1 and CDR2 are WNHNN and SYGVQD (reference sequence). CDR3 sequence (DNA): TGCGCCAGCAGTGAGTCGAGTGTTTCTGGGGAGGCGCACAATGTGGATACGCAGTATTTT. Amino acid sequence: CASSESSVSGEAHNVDTQYF.

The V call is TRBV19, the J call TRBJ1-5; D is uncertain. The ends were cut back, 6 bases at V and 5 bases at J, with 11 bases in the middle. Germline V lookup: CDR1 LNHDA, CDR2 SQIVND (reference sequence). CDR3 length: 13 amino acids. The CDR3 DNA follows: TGTGCCAGTAGCGCCTTCGGGGATCAGCCCCAGCATTTT. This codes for CASSAFGDQPQHF.

CDR3: CASSIVQGASYEQYF. The CDR3 DNA reads TGTGCCAGTAGTATAGTGCAGGGGGCCTCCTACGAGCAGTACTTC. The chain links TRBV19 to TRBJ2-7, with TRBD1 matching 8 bases. The ends lost 1 base at V and 0 bases at J; junction bases unmatched: 2. The CDR3 covers 15 residues. Germline CDR1 reads LNHDA; CDR2 reads SQIVND (reference sequence).

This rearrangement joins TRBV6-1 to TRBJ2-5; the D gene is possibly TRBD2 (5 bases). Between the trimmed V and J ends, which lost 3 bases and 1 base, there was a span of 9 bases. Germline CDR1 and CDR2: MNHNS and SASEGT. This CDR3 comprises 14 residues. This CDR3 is CASSDIGSQETQYF. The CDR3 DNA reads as TGTGCCAGCAGTGATATAGGGAGCCAAGAGACCCAGTACTTC.

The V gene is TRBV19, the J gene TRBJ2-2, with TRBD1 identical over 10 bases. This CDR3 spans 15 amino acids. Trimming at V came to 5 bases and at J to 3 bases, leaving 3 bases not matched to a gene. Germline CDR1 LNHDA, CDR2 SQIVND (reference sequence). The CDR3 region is CASSFGTGDTGELFF. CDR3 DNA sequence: TGTGCCAGTAGTTTCGGGACAGGGGACACCGGGGAGCTGTTTTTT.

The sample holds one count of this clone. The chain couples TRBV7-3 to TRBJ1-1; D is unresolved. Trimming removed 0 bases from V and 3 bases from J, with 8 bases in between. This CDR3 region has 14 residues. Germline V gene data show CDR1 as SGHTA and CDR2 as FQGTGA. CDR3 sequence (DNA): TGTGCCAGCAGCTTAACGCCGGGATACACTGAAGCTTTCTTT. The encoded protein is CASSLTPGYTEAFF.

The CDR3 DNA is TGTGCCAGCAGCTTTGGGAGCGGGGGGGCCTCCGAGCAGTACTTC. Amino acid sequence: CASSFGSGGASEQYF. V usage is TRBV9 and J usage is TRBJ2-7, with 10 nucleotides matching TRBD2. Germline-derived CDR1 and CDR2 are SGDLS and YYNGEE. J was trimmed by 6 bases and V by 4 bases; bases with no gene match: 10. There are 15 residues in the CDR3.

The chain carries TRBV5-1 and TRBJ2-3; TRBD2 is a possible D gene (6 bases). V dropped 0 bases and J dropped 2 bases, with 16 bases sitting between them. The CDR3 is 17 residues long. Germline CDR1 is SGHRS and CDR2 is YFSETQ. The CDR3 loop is CASSLDPRGILTDTQYF. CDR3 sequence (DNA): TGCGCCAGCAGCTTGGACCCGCGGGGTATACTCACAGATACGCAGTATTTT.

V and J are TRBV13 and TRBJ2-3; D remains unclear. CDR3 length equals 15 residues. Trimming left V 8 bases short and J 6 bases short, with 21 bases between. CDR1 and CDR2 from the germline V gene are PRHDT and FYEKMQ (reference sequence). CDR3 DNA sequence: TGTGCCAGCTCGGCAAAGACTCACCGGGTGGATACGCAGTATTTT. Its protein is CASSAKTHRVDTQYF. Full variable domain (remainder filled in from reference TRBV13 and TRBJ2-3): AAGVIQSPRHLIKEKRETATLKCYPIPRHDTVYWYQQGPGQDPQFLISFYEKMQSDKGSIPDRFSAQQFSDYHSELNMSSLELGDSALYFCASSAKTHRVDTQYFGPGTRLTVL.